These T cell receptor beta chains were read from a single sample in a study of beta chain features in type 1 diabetes. TCRdb's copy holds only in-frame clones and misses some; the assay was immunoSEQ multiplex PCR. The table includes fewer than 900,000 clones, roughly 15% detected once. Specimen: naive CD4+ T cells from blood. Every receptor here comes from a young woman in good health. The conserved cysteine and the conserved F or W are not part of the CDR3 here. The order of the fields is V gene, J gene, CDR3 protein.

TRBV18,TRBJ1-1,ASSLGQNTEAF
TRBV10-3,TRBJ2-7,AISEWTGTYEQY
TRBV21-1,TRBJ2-6,ASSIEGAGASGANVLT
TRBV7-6,TRBJ2-5,ASSLWGETQY
TRBV7-2,TRBJ2-1,ASSLVDEQF
TRBV27,TRBJ2-3,ASRTKRERADTQY
TRBV28,TRBJ1-1,ASRQNTEAF
TRBV25-1,TRBJ1-1,ASSDLTTGRREAF
TRBV2,TRBJ2-1,ASSDGLAGVKSSYNEQF
TRBV5-1,TRBJ2-3,ASSLFRKSTDTQY
TRBV5-4,TRBJ1-2,ASSRDSYGYT
TRBV13,TRBJ2-7,ASSASGGTGQTLGYEQY